The clone carrying this T cell receptor beta chain was counted a few times. What it binds is not known. TCRdb called the RT-PCR reads again in MiXCR, with one record for every CDR3 protein. The profile shows around 300,000 distinct CDR3 sequences, about 20% of them singletons. The trim removed 0 bases at V and 6 bases at J, leaving 4 bases unmatched. Germline values: CDR1 DFQATT, CDR2 SNEGSKA (reference sequence). The CDR3 totals 15 residues. The source of the sample is a study of response to subunit inactivated influenza vaccine. Study observations and caveats: Researchers suggested that each seasonal influenza vaccination recruits few new T cells.

The sample in question was PBMCs from blood, obtained about 20 months after vaccination. This sequence was found in a man between 50 and 69 years old who received an inactivated influenza vaccine. The chain recombines TRBV20-1 with TRBJ1-4, with 10 bases fitting TRBD1. This CDR3 reads CSARDQDRGYEKLFF. CDR3 nucleotide sequence: TGCAGTGCTAGAGATCAGGACAGGGGGTATGAAAAACTGTTTTTT.